This T cell receptor beta chain emerged from a study of blood T cell repertoires in COVID-19. Generated by immunoSEQ multiplex PCR, the TCRdb table keeps only in-frame clones and is missing some. Of 80,000 or so clones in the sample, 65% to 90% were seen once. Germline lookup yields CDR1 LNHDA and CDR2 SQIVND (reference sequence). The CDR3 runs 15 residues. Trimming took off 4 bases at V and 8 bases at J, with 15 bases between the two ends. The genes are TRBV19 and TRBJ1-6, with a possible D match to TRBD1 (5 bases). What was sequenced was peripheral blood. This clonotype was obtained from a human donor in a cohort sampled during active COVID-19. This CDR3 reads CASSTNSWGDSPLHF. The DNA for the CDR3 is TGTGCCAGTAGTACCAACTCTTGGGGGGATTCACCCCTCCACTTT. Variable domain in full (rest from reference TRBV19 and TRBJ1-6): DGGITQSPKYLFRKEGQNVTLSCEQNLNHDAMYWYRQDPGQGLRLIYYSQIVNDFQKGDIAEGYSVSREKKESFPLTVTSAQKNPTAFYLCASSTNSWGDSPLHFGNGTRLTVT.